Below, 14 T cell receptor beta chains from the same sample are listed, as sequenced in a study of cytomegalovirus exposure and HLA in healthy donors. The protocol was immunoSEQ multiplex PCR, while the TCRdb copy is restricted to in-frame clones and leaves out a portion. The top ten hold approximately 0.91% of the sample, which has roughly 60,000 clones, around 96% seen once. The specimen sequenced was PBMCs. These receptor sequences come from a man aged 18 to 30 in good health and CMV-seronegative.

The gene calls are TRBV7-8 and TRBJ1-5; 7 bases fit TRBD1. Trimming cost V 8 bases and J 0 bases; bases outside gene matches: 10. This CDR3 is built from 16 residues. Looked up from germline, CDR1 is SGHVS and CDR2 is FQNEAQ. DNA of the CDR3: TGTGCCAGCCTCCAGGAGGGGGCCCTTAGCAATCAGCCCCAGCATTTT. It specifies CASLQEGALSNQPQHF.

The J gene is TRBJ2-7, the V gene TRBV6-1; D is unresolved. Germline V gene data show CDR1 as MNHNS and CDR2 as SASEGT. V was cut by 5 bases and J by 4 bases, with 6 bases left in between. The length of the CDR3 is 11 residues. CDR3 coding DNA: TGTGCCAGCAGTACCCAGTACGAGCAGTACTTC. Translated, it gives CASSTQYEQYF.

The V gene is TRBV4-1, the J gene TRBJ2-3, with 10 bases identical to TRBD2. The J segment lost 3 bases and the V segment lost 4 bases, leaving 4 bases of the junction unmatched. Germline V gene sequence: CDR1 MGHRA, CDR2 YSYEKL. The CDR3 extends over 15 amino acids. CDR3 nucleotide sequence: TGCGCCAGCAGCCCCCCTAGCGGGAGTACAGATACGCAGTATTTT. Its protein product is CASSPPSGSTDTQYF.

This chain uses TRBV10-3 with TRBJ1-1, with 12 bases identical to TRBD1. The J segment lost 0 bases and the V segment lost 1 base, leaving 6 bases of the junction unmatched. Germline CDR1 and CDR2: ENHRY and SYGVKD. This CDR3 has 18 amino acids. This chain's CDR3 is CAISEWGTGGSVNTEAFF. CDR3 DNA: TGTGCCATCAGTGAGTGGGGGACAGGGGGCTCCGTGAACACTGAAGCTTTCTTT.

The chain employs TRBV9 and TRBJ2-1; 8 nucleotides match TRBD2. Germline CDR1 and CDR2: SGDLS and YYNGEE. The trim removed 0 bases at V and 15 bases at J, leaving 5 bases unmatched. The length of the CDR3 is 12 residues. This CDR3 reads CASSVGGLALFF. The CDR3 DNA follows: TGTGCCAGCAGCGTAGGCGGACTAGCTTTGTTCTTC.

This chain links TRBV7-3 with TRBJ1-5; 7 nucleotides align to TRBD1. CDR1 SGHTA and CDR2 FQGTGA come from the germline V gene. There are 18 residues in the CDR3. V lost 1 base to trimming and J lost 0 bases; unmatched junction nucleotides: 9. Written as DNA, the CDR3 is TGTGCCAGCAGCTTAATGGCAGGGGGGCCACATAGCAATCAGCCCCAGCATTTT. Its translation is CASSLMAGGPHSNQPQHF.

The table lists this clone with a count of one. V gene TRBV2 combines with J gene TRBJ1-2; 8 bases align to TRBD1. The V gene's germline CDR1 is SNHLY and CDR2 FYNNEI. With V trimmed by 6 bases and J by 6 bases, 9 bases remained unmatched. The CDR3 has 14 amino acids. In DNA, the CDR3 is TGTGCCAGCAGCCGGGGACAGGCGATAGATGGCTACACCTTC. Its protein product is CASSRGQAIDGYTF.

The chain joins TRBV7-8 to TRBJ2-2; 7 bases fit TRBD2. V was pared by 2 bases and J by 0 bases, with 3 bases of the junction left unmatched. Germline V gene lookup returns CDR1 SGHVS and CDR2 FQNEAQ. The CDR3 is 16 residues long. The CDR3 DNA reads TGTGCCAGCAGCTTATGGGGGGGAGCGAACACCGGGGAGCTGTTTTTT. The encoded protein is CASSLWGGANTGELFF. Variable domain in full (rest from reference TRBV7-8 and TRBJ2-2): GAGVSQSPRYKVAKRGQDVALRCDPISGHVSLFWYQQALGQGPEFLTYFQNEAQLDKSGLPSDRFFAERPEGSVSTLKIQRTQQEDSAVYLCASSLWGGANTGELFFGEGSRLTVL.

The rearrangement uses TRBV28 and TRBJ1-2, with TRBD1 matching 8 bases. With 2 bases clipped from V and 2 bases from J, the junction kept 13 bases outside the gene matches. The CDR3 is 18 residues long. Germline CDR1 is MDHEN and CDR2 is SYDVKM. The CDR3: CASSLRSPQDRANYGYTF. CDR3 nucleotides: TGTGCCAGCAGTTTACGGAGTCCACAGGACAGGGCGAACTATGGCTACACCTTC.

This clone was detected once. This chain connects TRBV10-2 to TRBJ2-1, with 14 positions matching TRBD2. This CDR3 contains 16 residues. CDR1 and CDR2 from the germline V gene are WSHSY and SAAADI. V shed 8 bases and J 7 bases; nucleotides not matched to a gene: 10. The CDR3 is CASSTGLAGAYNEQFF. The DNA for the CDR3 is TGCGCCAGCTCAACGGGACTAGCGGGAGCTTATAATGAGCAGTTCTTC.

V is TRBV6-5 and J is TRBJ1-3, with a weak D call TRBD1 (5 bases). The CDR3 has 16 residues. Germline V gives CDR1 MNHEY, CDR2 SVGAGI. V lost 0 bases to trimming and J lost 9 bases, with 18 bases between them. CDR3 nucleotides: TGTGCCAGCAGTTACTCATCCTTCGGGACGGGAGGCACCATATATTTT. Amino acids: CASSYSSFGTGGTIYF.

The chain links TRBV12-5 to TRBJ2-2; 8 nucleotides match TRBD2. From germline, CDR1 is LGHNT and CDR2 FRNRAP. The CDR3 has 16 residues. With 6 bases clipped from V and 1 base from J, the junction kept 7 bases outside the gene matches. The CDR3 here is CASGAFAGGNTGELFF. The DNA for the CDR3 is TGTGCTAGTGGGGCCTTTGCGGGAGGGAACACCGGGGAGCTGTTTTTT.

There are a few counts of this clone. The CDR3 DNA sequence: TGTGCCAGAAGAGTCAGGGGGGCCTACGAGCAGTACTTC. As protein: CARRVRGAYEQYF. This sequence joins TRBV7-5 and TRBJ2-7; no DNA check was done on the table's D call, TRBD1. TRBV7-5 is a recognized pseudogene. This CDR3 is 13 amino acids long.

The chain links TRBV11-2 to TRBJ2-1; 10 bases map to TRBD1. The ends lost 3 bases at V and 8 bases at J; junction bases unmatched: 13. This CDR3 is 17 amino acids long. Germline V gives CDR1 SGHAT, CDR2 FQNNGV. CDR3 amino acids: CASSFPIGSGQGHEQFF. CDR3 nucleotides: TGTGCCAGCAGCTTCCCAATAGGGTCGGGACAGGGGCATGAGCAGTTCTTC.